Reported below is one T cell receptor beta chain. Its antigen is undetermined. The sample belongs to a study of T-cell memory formation after mild COVID-19. Whole-study context: Largely donor-specific sequence clusters came from two donors.

5'RACE with constant-segment primers built TCRalpha and TCRbeta cDNA libraries with UMIs. Via MiXCR, TCRdb re-called the 5' RACE reads, giving one row per CDR3 protein. The repertoire holds 350,000 or so distinct CDR3 sequences, with around 21% as singletons. This CDR3 has 12 amino acids. Germline CDR1 and CDR2: DFQATT and SNEGSKA (reference sequence). The germline V and J ends were trimmed by 6 bases and 4 bases, with 12 bases remaining between them. Notes on the study in general: Prior to infection, memory already included some responding clones, suggesting cross-reactive memory joined. Researchers report contracting CD4+ clones mostly in CM and EM, with CD8+ clones in EMRA.

Sequencing was carried out using PBMCs or a T cell subset sorted from them (not recorded which). The clonotype was recovered from an adult woman who had mild COVID-19 (a few samples of this study predate the infection). Cell type and time point are not known. The chain uses TRBV20-1 and TRBJ1-2; TRBD1 might be the D (6 bases). Written as DNA, the CDR3 is TGCAGTGCGCCCCGACAGGCCTATGGCTACACCTTC. This gives the protein CSAPRQAYGYTF.